Listed below are T cell receptor beta chains from one sample, sequenced in a study of cytomegalovirus exposure and HLA in healthy donors. The table came from immunoSEQ multiplex PCR; TCRdb's copy has only in-frame clones and leaves some out. The sample carries tens of thousands of clones, 70% recorded once. Sequencing input: PBMCs. The receptors derive from a woman in her 50s in good health and CMV-seropositive. Each CDR3 is given with its conserved first and last residue. Each record gives: CDR3 protein, CDR3 DNA, J gene, clone size, V gene, D gene. A D gene is named only where the DNA matches it firmly. Clone size is shown for a subset of rows, as once, few, many or a class of expanded clone.

CSATRNTGELFF | TGCAGCGCTACGAGAAACACCGGGGAGCTGTTTTTT | TRBJ2-2 | NA | TRBV29-1 | NA
CSVDSSTDTQYF | TGCAGCGTTGACTCTAGCACAGATACGCAGTATTTT | TRBJ2-3 | NA | TRBV29-1 | NA
CASSQDISGTSWFF | TGCGCCAGCAGCCAAGACATCTCCGGGACTAGTTGGTTCTTC | TRBJ2-1 | NA | TRBV4-3 | TRBD2
CASSSKRQGSNTGELFF | TGTGCCAGCAGCTCCAAAAGACAGGGCAGCAACACCGGGGAGCTGTTTTTT | TRBJ2-2 | NA | TRBV5-4 | TRBD1
CASRISGANEQFF | TGTGCCAGCAGAATTTCAGGGGCCAATGAGCAGTTCTTC | TRBJ2-1 | NA | TRBV28 | NA
CASSLTSGSSYNEQFF | TGTGCCAGCAGTTTAACTAGCGGAAGCTCCTACAATGAGCAGTTCTTC | TRBJ2-1 | NA | TRBV28 | TRBD2
CASSLDRGPNTEAFF | TGTGCCAGCAGCTTGGACAGGGGGCCGAACACTGAAGCTTTCTTT | TRBJ1-1 | NA | TRBV7-3 | TRBD1
CASSAPGAGRYEQYF | TGTGCCAGCAGCGCCCCAGGGGCGGGCCGCTACGAGCAGTACTTC | TRBJ2-7 | NA | TRBV7-2 | NA
CASSQDPASSQGWEQYF | TGCGCCAGCAGCCAAGATCCAGCTAGCTCACAAGGATGGGAGCAGTACTTC | TRBJ2-7 | NA | TRBV4-3 | NA
CASSLGTGNQPQHF | TGTGCCAGCAGCCTCGGGACAGGGAATCAGCCCCAGCATTTT | TRBJ1-5 | NA | TRBV6-5 | TRBD1
CASRGGFRETQYF | TGCGCCAGCAGGGGGGGATTTAGGGAGACCCAGTACTTC | TRBJ2-5 | NA | TRBV23-1 | NA
CASSEYKVKGGRGEKLFF | TGTGCCAGCAGTGAATATAAGGTTAAGGGGGGGCGAGGAGAAAAACTGTTTTTT | TRBJ1-4 | NA | TRBV25-1 | NA
CASSLSSGPDGYTF | TGTGCCAGCAGTTTATCTTCAGGGCCAGACGGCTACACCTTC | TRBJ1-2 | NA | TRBV27 | NA
CASSSPNRGLSNNSPLHF | TGTGCCAGCAGCTCCCCAAACAGGGGGCTCTCCAATAATTCACCCCTCCACTTT | TRBJ1-6 | NA | TRBV5-4 | TRBD1
CASKVGGALETQYF | TGTGCCAGCAAGGTCGGGGGGGCGCTGGAGACCCAGTACTTC | TRBJ2-5 | NA | TRBV28 | TRBD2
CASSRQGDEQYF | TGTGCCAGCAGTCGACAGGGAGACGAGCAGTACTTC | TRBJ2-7 | NA | TRBV11-2 | TRBD1
CASSRQGMDGYTF | TGTGCCAGCAGTCGACAGGGGATGGATGGCTACACCTTC | TRBJ1-2 | few | TRBV25-1 | TRBD1
CASSVAGTGLYEQYF | TGTGCCAGCAGCGTAGCCGGGACAGGGCTGTACGAGCAGTACTTC | TRBJ2-7 | NA | TRBV9 | TRBD1
CASSYRGLNTGELFF | TGTGCCAGCAGTTATCGAGGGCTGAACACCGGGGAGCTGTTTTTT | TRBJ2-2 | medium-sized | TRBV6-5 | NA
CASSYSALLEGGYTF | TGTGCCAGCAGTTACTCCGCCCTTCTGGAGGGAGGCTACACCTTC | TRBJ1-2 | few | TRBV6-6 | NA
CASSVWDRGTDTQYF | TGTGCCAGCAGCGTATGGGACAGGGGCACAGATACGCAGTATTTT | TRBJ2-3 | NA | TRBV9 | TRBD1
CASTRGSGGGTEAFF | TGTGCCAGCACCCGTGGCAGTGGTGGCGGAACTGAAGCTTTCTTT | TRBJ1-1 | NA | TRBV28 | NA
CASSLTGGDGGYTF | TGTGCCAGTAGTTTGACAGGGGGCGACGGAGGCTACACCTTC | TRBJ1-2 | NA | TRBV19 | TRBD1